This T cell receptor (beta chain) originates from a study of blood T cell repertoires in COVID-19. About the research overall: COVID-19 samples from acute and convalescent phases originated in the United States, Italy and Spain. The cDNA or gDNA used as material had been derived from T cells, B-cell-depleted T cells, or PBMCs.

Clones were sequenced by immunoSEQ multiplex PCR, and TCRdb holds only the in-frame ones, with some missing. Of about 62,000 clones in the sample, roughly 92% were seen once. Per the germline V gene, CDR1 is MNHEY and CDR2 is SVGAGI. There are 13 residues in the CDR3. The V and J ends lost 6 bases and 5 bases respectively, with 11 bases between them. The sequence was collected from a human donor in a cohort sampled during active COVID-19. The chain has TRBV6-5 and TRBJ2-4; possible D gene TRBD1, 6 bases. Sequenced material: peripheral blood. This CDR3 is CASRQGLENIQYF. The CDR3 DNA follows: TGTGCCAGCAGGCAGGGGCTGGAAAACATTCAGTACTTC.